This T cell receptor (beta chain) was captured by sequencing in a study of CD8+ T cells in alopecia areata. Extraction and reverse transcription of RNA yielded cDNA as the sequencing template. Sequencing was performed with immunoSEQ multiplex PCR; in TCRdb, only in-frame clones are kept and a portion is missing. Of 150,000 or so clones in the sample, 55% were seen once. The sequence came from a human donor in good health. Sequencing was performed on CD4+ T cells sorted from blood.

As DNA, the CDR3 is TGTGCCAGCAGCAAACTAGCGGGAGATAATGAGCAGTTCTTC. Amino acid sequence: CASSKLAGDNEQFF. The V gene is TRBV25-1, the J gene TRBJ2-1; the match to TRBD2 covers 11 bases. The J segment lost 7 bases and the V segment lost 6 bases, leaving 5 bases of the junction unmatched. Germline values: CDR1 MGHDK, CDR2 SYGVNS. The CDR3 has 14 residues.